This T cell receptor beta chain was observed in a study of cytomegalovirus exposure and HLA in healthy donors. Primers: 60 Vbeta forward and 13 Jbeta reverse. Profiled with immunoSEQ multiplex PCR; TCRdb holds only in-frame clones, not every one. This repertoire shows over 150,000 clones, over 70% found once; its top ten account for about 3.1%. CDR1 and CDR2 (germline): MNHEY, SMNVEV (reference sequence). CDR3 length: 15 residues. Trimming cost V 4 bases and J 6 bases, with 18 bases left between them. Material: PBMCs. This TCR was sampled from a woman between 50 and 59 years old in good health and CMV-seropositive. This chain links TRBV27 with TRBJ1-1; tentative D call: TRBD1 (6 bases). CDR3 in DNA: TGTGCCAGCAGTTCTTTCCAGGGGTTTGTACCTGAAGCTTTCTTT. It codes for CASSSFQGFVPEAFF.